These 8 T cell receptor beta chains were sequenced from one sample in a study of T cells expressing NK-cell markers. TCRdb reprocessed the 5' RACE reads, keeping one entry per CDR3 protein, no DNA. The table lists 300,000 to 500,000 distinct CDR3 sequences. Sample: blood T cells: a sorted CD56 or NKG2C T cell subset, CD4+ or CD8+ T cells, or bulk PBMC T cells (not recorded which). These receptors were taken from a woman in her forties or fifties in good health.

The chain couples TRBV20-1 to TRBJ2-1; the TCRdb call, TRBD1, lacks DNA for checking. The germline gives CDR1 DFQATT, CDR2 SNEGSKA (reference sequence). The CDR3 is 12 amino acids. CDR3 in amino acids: CSATSRGDEQFF.

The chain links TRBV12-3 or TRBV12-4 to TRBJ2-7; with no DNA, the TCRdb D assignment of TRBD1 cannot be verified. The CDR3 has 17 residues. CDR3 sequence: CASSSSRDRGTGREQYF.

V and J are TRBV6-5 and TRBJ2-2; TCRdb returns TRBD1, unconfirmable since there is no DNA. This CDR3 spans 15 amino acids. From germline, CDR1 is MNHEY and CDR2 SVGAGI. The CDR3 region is CASSSQGIEAGELFF.

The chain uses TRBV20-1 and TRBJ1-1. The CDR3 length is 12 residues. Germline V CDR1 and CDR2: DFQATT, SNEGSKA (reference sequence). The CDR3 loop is CSARWITTEAFF.

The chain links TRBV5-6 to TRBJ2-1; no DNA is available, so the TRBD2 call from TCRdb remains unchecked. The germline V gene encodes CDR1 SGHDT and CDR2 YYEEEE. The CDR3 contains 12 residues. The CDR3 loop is CASSLRGSEQFF.

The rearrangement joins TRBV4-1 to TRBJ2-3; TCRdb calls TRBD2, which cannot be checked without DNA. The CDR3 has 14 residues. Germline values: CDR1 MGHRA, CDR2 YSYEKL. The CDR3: CASSRRADTDTQYF.

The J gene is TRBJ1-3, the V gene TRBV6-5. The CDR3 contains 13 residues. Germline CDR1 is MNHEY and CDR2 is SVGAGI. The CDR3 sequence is CASSYSSGNTIYF.

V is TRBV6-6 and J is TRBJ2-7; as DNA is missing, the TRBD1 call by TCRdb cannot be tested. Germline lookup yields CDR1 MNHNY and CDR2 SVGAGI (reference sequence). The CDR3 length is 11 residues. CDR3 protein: CASSGQREQYF.